The following is a T cell receptor (beta chain) sequence with its context. Its antigen is currently not known. No base qualities exist here, and no much larger clone lies one base off it. Checkpoint therapy began 14 to 28 days after autologous transplant, with ipilimumab given at 1 mg/kg intravenously on day 1 of selected weeks. Nivolumab was administered at 3 mg/kg intravenously on day 1 of weeks 1, 4, 7, 10, and every two weeks through week 26. Combined checkpoint inhibition with ipilimumab and nivolumab as consolidation after autologous stem cell transplantation was tested in a Phase Ib clinical trial. The data derive from a study of ipilimumab plus nivolumab after autologous stem cell transplantation (TCRdb year 2021). The study in broad terms: The median number of doses received by trial patients was about 5 for ipilimumab and 7 or 8 for nivolumab. The intent-to-treat population of the trial was made up of 35 to 45 patients. Patients with high-risk diffuse large B cell lymphoma, mature T cell lymphoma, or multiple myeloma undergoing autologous transplant were enrolled in the trial. The research as a whole found: The authors stated that profiles of the T cell receptor repertoire, regulatory T cell phenotype and gut microbiota provided a biologic rationale for studying this approach further. Combined checkpoint inhibition as post-transplant consolidation was concluded by the authors to appear tolerable.

Library generation was performed with the immunoSEQ multiplex PCR assay. Not all clones reach the TCRdb copy of this immuneACCESS table, which keeps in-frame sequences only. Checked studies attribute under half of the gap to unresolved V genes and leave the rest unexplained. In this sample the table shows about 15,000 clones, 60% to 75% of which occur a single time. More than 9% of the sample is held by the ten biggest clonotypes. Sequences were derived from PBMCs, sampled in a trial of ipilimumab plus nivolumab as post-transplant consolidation. This TCR was sampled from a male donor with primary mediastinal lymphoma.

The bases are TGTGCTAGGGACCGGGGGAAGAAAGAGGGGGTAACTAATGAAAAACTGTTTTTT. Translated, this is CARDRGKKEGVTNEKLFF. The chain uses TRBV7-7 and TRBJ1-4; 6 matching bases give a weak D call of TRBD1. As encoded in the germline V gene (reference sequence), CDR1 is SSHAT while CDR2 is FNYEAQ. From the cysteine through the phenylalanine, the CDR3 covers 18 amino acids. Solely the CDR3 DNA is kept, with 54 bases framed from the first base.